Here is one T cell receptor beta chain with its context. The antigen is undetermined. Preparing the TCRbeta library involved the use of unique molecular identifiers. A single record per CDR3 protein comes from TCRdb applying MiXCR to the PCR reads. The data hold around 670,000 distinct CDR3 sequences, with less than 15% observed a single time. This sample was included in a study of T-cell reconstitution after alpha-beta-depleted transplantation in children. Study outcomes and limitations: Expanded graft clones, several hundred of them, were reportedly the source of alpha-beta T cells about two months after transplant. Newly generated T cells supplied most T-cell counts and diversity one year post-transplant.

Germline loops: CDR1 MDHEN, CDR2 SYDVKM. CDR3 length equals 12 residues. Trimming took 10 bases from V and 7 from J, leaving 14 bases between them. The source of this sequence is a girl aged 2 to 10 with congenital amegakaryocytic thrombocytopenia, due to receive a stem cell transplant. Source: PBMCs, taken before TCRalphabeta/CD19-depleted stem cell transplant. The chain carries TRBV28 and TRBJ1-5; possible D gene TRBD1, 5 bases. In DNA, the CDR3 is TGTGCCACCGAGGGGATATGGCAGCCCCAGCATTTT. Protein product: CATEGIWQPQHF.